This TCR beta chain appears in the sequencing data of a study of cytomegalovirus exposure and HLA in healthy donors. Study-wide context: Clustering assigned approximately 79% of the approximately 400 genotyped donors to the Caucasian-associated ancestry cluster. Findings and limits, study-wide: Beyond CMV serostatus, there was no information to go on about immune exposure. A later examination showed that TCR association rates differed by HLA locus, with DRB1 most and HLA-C fewest. The classifier was said to identify cytomegalovirus status with high specificity and sensitivity.

J gave up 6 bases and V 5 bases, and 8 bases lay outside the gene matches. Germline assignment: CDR1 SGHAT and CDR2 FQDESV (reference sequence). The CDR3 has 15 residues. PCR involved 60 Vbeta and 13 Jbeta primers. Generated by immunoSEQ multiplex PCR, the TCRdb table keeps only in-frame clones and is missing some. The sample contains about 260,000 clones, 65% to 85% of which appear only once. This clone has just a few counts. The antigen remains undetermined. The gene calls are TRBV11-1 and TRBJ2-2; 8 bases align to TRBD1. The source is a female donor in good health and CMV-seronegative. Sequencing was done on a sample of PBMCs. The CDR3 DNA sequence: TGTGCCAGCAGCCCGCGGACAGGGTTTCCCGGGGAGCTGTTTTTT. It yields the protein CASSPRTGFPGELFF.